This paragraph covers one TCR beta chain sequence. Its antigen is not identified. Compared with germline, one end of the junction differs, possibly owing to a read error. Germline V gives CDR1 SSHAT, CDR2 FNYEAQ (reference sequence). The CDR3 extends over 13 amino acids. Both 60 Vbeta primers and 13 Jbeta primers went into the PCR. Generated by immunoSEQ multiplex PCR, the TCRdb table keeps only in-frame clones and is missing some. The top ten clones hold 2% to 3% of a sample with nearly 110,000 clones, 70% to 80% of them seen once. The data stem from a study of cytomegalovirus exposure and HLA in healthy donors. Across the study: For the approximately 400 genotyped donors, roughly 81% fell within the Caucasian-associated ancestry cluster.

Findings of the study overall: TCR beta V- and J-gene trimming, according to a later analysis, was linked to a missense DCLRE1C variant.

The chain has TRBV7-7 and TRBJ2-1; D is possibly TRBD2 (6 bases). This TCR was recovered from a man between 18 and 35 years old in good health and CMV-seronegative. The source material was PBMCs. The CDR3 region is CASSLTSWDEQFF. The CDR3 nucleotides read TGTGCTAGCAGCTTAACTAGCTGGGATGAGCAGTTCTTC.